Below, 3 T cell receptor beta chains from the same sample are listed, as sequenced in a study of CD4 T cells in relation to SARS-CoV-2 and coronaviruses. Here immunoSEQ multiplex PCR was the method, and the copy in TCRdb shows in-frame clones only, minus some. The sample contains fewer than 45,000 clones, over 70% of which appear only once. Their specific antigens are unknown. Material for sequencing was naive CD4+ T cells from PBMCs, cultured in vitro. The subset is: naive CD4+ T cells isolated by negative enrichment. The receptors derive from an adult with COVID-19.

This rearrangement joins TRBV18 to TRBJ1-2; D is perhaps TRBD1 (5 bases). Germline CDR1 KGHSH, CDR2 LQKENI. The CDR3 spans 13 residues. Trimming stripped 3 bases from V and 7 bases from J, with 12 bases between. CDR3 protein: CASSPGGNGGYTF. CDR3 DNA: TGTGCCAGCTCACCTGGGGGGAATGGTGGCTACACCTTC.

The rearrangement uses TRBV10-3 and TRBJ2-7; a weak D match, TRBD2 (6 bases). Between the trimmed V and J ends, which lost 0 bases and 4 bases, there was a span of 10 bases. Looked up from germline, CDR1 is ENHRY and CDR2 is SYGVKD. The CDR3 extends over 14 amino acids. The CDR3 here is CAISESGGGYEQYF. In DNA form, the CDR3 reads TGTGCCATCAGTGAGTCGGGGGGTGGGTACGAGCAGTACTTC.

In DNA form, the CDR3 reads TGTGCCAGCAGCCAAGACGGGACTAGCGGGCTCCACGAGCAGTACTTC. This gives the protein CASSQDGTSGLHEQYF. The V gene is TRBV3-1 (or the pseudogene TRBV3-2), the J gene TRBJ2-7, with 12 bases that match TRBD2. The length of the CDR3 is 16 residues. Germline lookup yields CDR1 LGHDT and CDR2 YNNKEL (reference sequence). Trimming at V came to 0 bases and at J to 5 bases, leaving 5 bases not matched to a gene.